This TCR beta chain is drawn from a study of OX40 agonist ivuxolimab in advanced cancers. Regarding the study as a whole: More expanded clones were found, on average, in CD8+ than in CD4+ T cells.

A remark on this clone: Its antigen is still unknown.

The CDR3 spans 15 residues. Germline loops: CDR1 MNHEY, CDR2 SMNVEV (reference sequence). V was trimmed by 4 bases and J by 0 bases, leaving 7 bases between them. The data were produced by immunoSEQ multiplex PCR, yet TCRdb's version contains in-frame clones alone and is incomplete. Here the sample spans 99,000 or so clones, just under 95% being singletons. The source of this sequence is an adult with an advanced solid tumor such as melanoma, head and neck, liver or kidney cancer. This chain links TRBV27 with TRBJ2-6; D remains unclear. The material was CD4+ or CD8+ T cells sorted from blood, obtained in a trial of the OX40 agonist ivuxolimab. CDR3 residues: CASSSPSSGANVLTF. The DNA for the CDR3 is TGTGCCAGCAGTTCCCCGAGCTCTGGGGCCAACGTCCTGACTTTC.